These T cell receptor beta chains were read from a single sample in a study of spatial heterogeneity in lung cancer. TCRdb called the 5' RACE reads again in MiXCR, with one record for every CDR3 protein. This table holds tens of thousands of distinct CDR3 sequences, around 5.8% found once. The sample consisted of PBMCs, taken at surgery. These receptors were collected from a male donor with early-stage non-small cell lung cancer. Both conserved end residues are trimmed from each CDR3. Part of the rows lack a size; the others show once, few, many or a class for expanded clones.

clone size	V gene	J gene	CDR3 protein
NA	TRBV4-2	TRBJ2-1	ASSQVWVENNEQF
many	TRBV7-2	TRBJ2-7	ASSSAGGGYEQY
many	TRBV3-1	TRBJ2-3	ASSQASGGITDTQY
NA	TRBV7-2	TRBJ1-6	ASSFGSRTRNSPLH
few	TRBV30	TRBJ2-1	AWSRTGAYNEQF
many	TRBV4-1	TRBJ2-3	ASSQDLGSDTQY
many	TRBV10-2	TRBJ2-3	ASGSGGAGTDTQY
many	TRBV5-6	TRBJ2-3	ASSFGPSTDTQY
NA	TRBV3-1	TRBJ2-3	ASSPSWGGADTQY
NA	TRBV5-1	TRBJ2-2	ASSPTGYPRTGELF
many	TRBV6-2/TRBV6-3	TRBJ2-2	ASSRRLGGAGELF
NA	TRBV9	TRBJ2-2	ASSVEGLAGAGELF
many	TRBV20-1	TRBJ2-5	SARVARGAIGETQY
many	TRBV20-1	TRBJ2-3	SARGNRGSGRDTQY
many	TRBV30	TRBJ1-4	AWSAKGGLRGEKLF
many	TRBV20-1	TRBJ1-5	SANLGQGRNQPQH
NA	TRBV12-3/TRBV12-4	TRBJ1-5	ASSARGGMDQPQH
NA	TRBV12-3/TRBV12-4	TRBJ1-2	ASSNRGLGSYT
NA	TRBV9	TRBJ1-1	ASSVAVDRRNTEAF
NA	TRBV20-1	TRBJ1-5	SARARGSLDQPQH
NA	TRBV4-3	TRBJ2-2	ASSRTVDTGELF
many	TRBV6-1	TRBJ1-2	ASSEGPAHVSGYT
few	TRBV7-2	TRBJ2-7	ASRSDVSYEQY
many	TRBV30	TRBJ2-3	AWSKGGGVDTQY
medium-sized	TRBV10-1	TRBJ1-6	ASSEDANSPLH
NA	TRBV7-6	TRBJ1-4	ASSLGQRFNEKLF
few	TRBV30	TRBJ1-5	AWSGVTGSQPQH
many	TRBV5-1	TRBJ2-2	ASSIGARNTGELF
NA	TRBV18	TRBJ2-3	ASSPSFVASTDTQY
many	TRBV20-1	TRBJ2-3	SALGQGSTDTQY
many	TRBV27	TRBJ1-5	ASSQDQPGPAQPQH
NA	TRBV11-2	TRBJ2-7	ASSFSPRGSSYEQY
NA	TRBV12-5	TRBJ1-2	ASGLVPGWGSRRANYGYT
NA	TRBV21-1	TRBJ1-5	ASSKVLLGRNNQPQH
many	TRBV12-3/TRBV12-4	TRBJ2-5	ASSSLGTQY
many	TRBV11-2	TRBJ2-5	ASSFDPGRGRETQY
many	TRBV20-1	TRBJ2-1	SARDFRDGGKNEQF
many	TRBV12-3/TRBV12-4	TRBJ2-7	ASSPGTVIS
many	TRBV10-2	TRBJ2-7	ASSVRGTESSYEQY
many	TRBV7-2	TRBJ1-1	ASSLTAGTHGTEAF
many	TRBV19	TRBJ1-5	ASTSTGVSNQPQH
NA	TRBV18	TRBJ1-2	ASSPGQGWSYT
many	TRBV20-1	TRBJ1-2	SARPGTSAANYGYT
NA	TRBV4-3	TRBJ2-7	ASSQDSGARYEQY
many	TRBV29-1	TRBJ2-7	SVNRGTYEQY
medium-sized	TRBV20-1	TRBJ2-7	SARYPSGVYEQY
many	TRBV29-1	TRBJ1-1	SVMGQGNTEAF
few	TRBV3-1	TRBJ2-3	ASHDSTDTQY
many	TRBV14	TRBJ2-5	ASSQDRARQETQY
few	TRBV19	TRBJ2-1	ASTSGNRGYNEQF
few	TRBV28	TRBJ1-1	ASSLGGVLNTEAF
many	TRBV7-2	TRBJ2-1	ASSISYNEQF
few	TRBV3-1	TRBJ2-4	ASSQAWDAKNIQY
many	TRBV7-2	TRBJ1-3	ASSREAGTRNTIY
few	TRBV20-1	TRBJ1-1	SATRRLRTEAF
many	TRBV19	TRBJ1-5	ASSIYSGMLDQPQH